One and the same sample provided the 7 T cell receptor beta chains below, sequenced in a study of blood T cell repertoires in COVID-19. Profiling relied on immunoSEQ multiplex PCR, and the TCRdb table lists in-frame clones only, not all of them. The sample consists of fewer than 200,000 clones, around 80% of them appearing once. Sequencing used PBMCs or T cells enriched from blood (not recorded which). The receptors were gathered from a man aged 45-65 years who had recovered from COVID-19.

V and J are TRBV19 and TRBJ2-4; TRBD1 matches 11 bases. V lost 4 bases to trimming and J lost 0 bases; unmatched junction nucleotides: 20. The CDR3 spans 22 residues. Per germline, CDR1 LNHDA and CDR2 SQIVND (reference sequence). Here the CDR3 DNA reads TGTGCCAGTAGTACCATGGGACAGGGGGTTCCTAAACGTAGTCTAGCCAAAAACATTCAGTACTTC. Translating it yields CASSTMGQGVPKRSLAKNIQYF. The complete variable domain, with remaining parts taken from reference TRBV19 and TRBJ2-4, reads DGGITQSPKYLFRKEGQNVTLSCEQNLNHDAMYWYRQDPGQGLRLIYYSQIVNDFQKGDIAEGYSVSREKKESFPLTVTSAQKNPTAFYLCASSTMGQGVPKRSLAKNIQYFGAGTRLSVL.

The J gene is TRBJ1-2, the V gene TRBV7-9, with 8 bases lining up with TRBD1. Germline V lookup: CDR1 SEHNR, CDR2 FQNEAQ (reference sequence). There are 13 residues in the CDR3. The junction had 2 bases not matched to a gene; V was cut back by 7 bases and J by 1 base. The CDR3 region is CASIGQGNYGYTF. For the CDR3, the DNA is TGTGCCAGCATCGGACAGGGTAACTATGGCTACACCTTC.

This sequence joins TRBV13 and TRBJ1-3; D perhaps matches TRBD1 (6 bases). The CDR3 sequence is 17 residues long. V was shortened by 1 base and J by 3 bases, with 16 bases between the two germline ends. CDR1 and CDR2 (germline): PRHDT, FYEKMQ (reference sequence). CDR3 in DNA: TGTGCCAGCAGCTTAGCCCGGCAGGGGTTTTTTGGAAACACCATATATTTT. It codes for CASSLARQGFFGNTIYF.

With regard to this clone: Other nucleotide sequences from this sample produce the same CDR3. The chain recombines TRBV6-5 with TRBJ1-5; D gene uncertain. V lost 11 bases, J lost 1 base, and 18 bases lay in between. This CDR3 spans 15 amino acids. The germline gives CDR1 MNHEY, CDR2 SVGAGI. The CDR3 is CASRRGSQSNQPQHF. CDR3 DNA: TGTGCCTCCCGGCGGGGTTCCCAGAGCAATCAGCCCCAGCATTTT.

The rearrangement uses TRBV5-1 and TRBJ1-3; the D gene is possibly TRBD1 (5 bases). The germline V and J ends were trimmed by 4 bases and 4 bases, with 15 bases remaining between them. CDR3 length: 15 amino acids. CDR1 and CDR2 (germline): SGHRS, YFSETQ. DNA for the CDR3: TGCGCCAGCAGCCTGCGGGGGTCGGGCGGAAACACCATATATTTT. It codes for CASSLRGSGGNTIYF.

V usage is TRBV10-2 and J usage is TRBJ2-4, with D possibly matching TRBD1 (5 bases). The CDR3 runs to 17 residues. The ends were cut back, 4 bases at V and 3 bases at J, with 19 bases in the middle. Germline V CDR1 and CDR2: WSHSY, SAAADI. The DNA for the CDR3 is TGCGCCAGCAGTGGTAAACCGACAGAAGGAGACAAAAACATTCAGTACTTC. Its protein is CASSGKPTEGDKNIQYF.

The rearrangement links TRBV5-4 to TRBJ1-2, with 9 bases matching TRBD1. V lost 4 bases, J lost 8 bases, and 15 bases stayed unmatched. Germline CDR1 reads SGHNT; CDR2 reads YYREEE (reference sequence). The CDR3 has 16 residues. The CDR3 bases are TGTGCCAGCAGCACCGCCGGACAGGGGACCACTAGAGGCTACACCTTC. Its protein product is CASSTAGQGTTRGYTF.